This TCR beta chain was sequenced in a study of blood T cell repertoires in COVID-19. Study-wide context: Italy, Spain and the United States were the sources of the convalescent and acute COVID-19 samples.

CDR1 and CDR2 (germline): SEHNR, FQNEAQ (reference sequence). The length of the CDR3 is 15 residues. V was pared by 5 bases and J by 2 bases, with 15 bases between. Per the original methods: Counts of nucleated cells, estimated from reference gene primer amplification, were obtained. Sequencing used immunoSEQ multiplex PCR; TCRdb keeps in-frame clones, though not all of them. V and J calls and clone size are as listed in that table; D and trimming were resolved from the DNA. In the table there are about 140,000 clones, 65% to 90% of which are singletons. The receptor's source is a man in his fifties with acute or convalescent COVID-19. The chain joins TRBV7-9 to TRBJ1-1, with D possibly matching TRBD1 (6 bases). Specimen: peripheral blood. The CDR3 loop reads CASSRLGAFNTEAFF. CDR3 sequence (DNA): TGTGCCAGCAGCCGGTTGGGGGCCTTTAACACTGAAGCTTTCTTT.